Listed here are 2 T cell receptor beta chains from one sample, sequenced in a study of T-cell memory formation after mild COVID-19. Each CDR3 protein gets one entry after TCRdb re-called the 5' RACE reads with MiXCR. Altogether more than 100,000 distinct CDR3 sequences are present, about 17% being singletons, with the ten largest covering 5.2%. Source material: PBMCs or a T cell subset sorted from them (not recorded which). Every receptor here comes from a man younger than 35 who had mild COVID-19 (a few samples of this study predate the infection). Cell type and time point are not known.

This clonotype was seen many times. The chain joins TRBV7-3 to TRBJ2-5; the D gene is possibly TRBD1 (6 bases). The germline CDR1 and CDR2 sequences are SGHTA and FQGTGA. This CDR3 is built from 14 residues. The germline V and J ends were trimmed by 3 bases and 5 bases, with 13 bases remaining between them. In DNA, the CDR3 is TGTGCCAGCAGCTTGAATGGGGGCTTGGAGACCCAGTACTTC. It is translated as CASSLNGGLETQYF.

The rearrangement links TRBV7-8 to TRBJ2-1; D perhaps matches TRBD2 (5 bases). Trimming removed 5 bases at V and 2 bases at J, with 13 bases between. This CDR3 has 15 amino acids. Germline loops: CDR1 SGHVS, CDR2 FQNEAQ. The CDR3 nucleotides read TGTGCCAGCAGCCCCCGGACTCAGACCTACAATGAGCAGTTCTTC. Its protein product is CASSPRTQTYNEQFF.